The 10 T cell receptor beta chains below come from one sample, sequenced in a study of T cells in narcolepsy. TCRdb's copy holds only in-frame clones and misses some; the assay was immunoSEQ multiplex PCR. This sample carries some 30,000 clones, less than 90% of them seen once, and the ten largest clones take less than 3%. Sequencing input: CD45RA- memory CD4+ T cells from PBMCs. The receptors here all came from a human donor with narcolepsy.

This chain uses TRBV6-5 with TRBJ1-2, with D unclear. Germline V CDR1 and CDR2: MNHEY, SVGAGI. The CDR3 is 15 amino acids. V dropped 6 bases and J dropped 5 bases, with 19 bases sitting between them. The CDR3 sequence is CASSRGLFEGYGYTF. Here the CDR3 DNA reads TGTGCCAGCAGCCGGGGTCTATTCGAGGGTTATGGCTACACCTTC.

The chain combines TRBV5-4 with TRBJ1-1; D not certain. CDR3 length: 15 amino acids. Trimming stripped 4 bases from V and 4 bases from J, with 17 bases between. Germline V gene data show CDR1 as SGHNT and CDR2 as YYREEE (reference sequence). The CDR3 is CASSPRRELFTEAFF. The CDR3 coding sequence is TGTGCCAGCAGCCCCAGACGGGAACTCTTCACTGAAGCTTTCTTT.

V is TRBV19 and J is TRBJ1-2; D is unclear. This CDR3 region has 15 residues. Germline-derived CDR1 and CDR2 are LNHDA and SQIVND (reference sequence). The ends were cut back, 2 bases at V and 2 bases at J, with 12 bases in the middle. The CDR3 reads CASSIIAAGNYGYTF. As DNA, the CDR3 is TGTGCCAGTAGTATAATTGCTGCTGGCAACTATGGCTACACCTTC.

The chain links TRBV4-3 to TRBJ1-1; D may be TRBD1 (5 bases). Germline values: CDR1 LGHNA, CDR2 YSLEER. This CDR3 contains 17 residues. V gave up 1 base and J gave up 5 bases, with 20 bases separating them. CDR3 loop: CASSQAASLGRGTEAFF. CDR3 bases: TGCGCCAGCAGCCAAGCCGCAAGCCTCGGGCGGGGGACTGAAGCTTTCTTT.

The chain joins TRBV5-6 to TRBJ1-5; 10 nucleotides align to TRBD1. The germline gives CDR1 SGHDT, CDR2 YYEEEE. CDR3 length: 17 residues. V was clipped by 1 base and J by 2 bases; unmatched bases: 6. CDR3 nucleotides: TGTGCCAGCAGCTTGAGGACAGGGGGATGGGGCAATCAGCCCCAGCATTTT. Its translation: CASSLRTGGWGNQPQHF.

This chain uses TRBV11-2 with TRBJ1-2, with D perhaps matching TRBD1 (6 bases). The CDR3 consists of 12 residues. CDR1 is SGHAT and CDR2 is FQNNGV in the germline V gene. V was clipped by 5 bases and J by 6 bases, with 10 bases between them. The CDR3 is CASSREGDGYTF. The CDR3 DNA is TGTGCCAGCAGCCGTGAGGGGGATGGCTACACCTTC.

This CDR3 reads CASSLTGPGGAFF. As DNA, the CDR3 is TGTGCCAGCAGTTTAACAGGGCCGGGGGGGGCTTTCTTT. V and J are TRBV27 and TRBJ1-1, with D possibly matching TRBD1 (6 bases). The CDR3 has 13 residues. V lost 2 bases to trimming and J lost 11 bases, with 15 bases between them. CDR1 and CDR2 (germline): MNHEY, SMNVEV (reference sequence).

V is TRBV2 and J is TRBJ1-4; 9 nucleotides match TRBD1. The CDR3 contains 13 residues. V lost 9 bases to trimming and J lost 5 bases; unmatched junction nucleotides: 4. Per the germline V gene, CDR1 is SNHLY and CDR2 is FYNNEI. The CDR3 loop reads CASGTGINEKLFF. In DNA form, the CDR3 reads TGTGCCAGTGGGACAGGGATAAATGAAAAACTGTTTTTT.

The chain has TRBV7-2 and TRBJ2-5, with D unresolved. The DNA end is more similar to TRBJ2-7, so the J call may be wrong. Germline CDR1 and CDR2: SGHTA and FQGNSA. The CDR3 totals 15 residues. The CDR3 sequence is CASSLEVAASYEQYF. The CDR3 DNA is TGTGCCAGCAGCTTAGAGGTGGCAGCTTCCTACGAGCAGTACTTC.

The chain uses TRBV7-9 and TRBJ2-2; TRBD1 might be the D (5 bases). V dropped 3 bases and J dropped 0 bases, with 5 bases sitting between them. The CDR3 length is 14 residues. Germline V CDR1 and CDR2: SEHNR, FQNEAQ (reference sequence). CDR3 residues: CASSLTANTGELFF. The CDR3 bases are TGTGCCAGCAGCTTGACAGCGAACACCGGGGAGCTGTTTTTT.